This T cell receptor (beta chain) was found in a study of PD-L1 blockade in urothelial cancer. Study-wide background: Blood analysis took place 3 weeks (second dose) and 6 weeks after treatment start. T cells numbered a median of about 150,000 in the blood samples. Overall study results and limits: Durable-benefit patients showed greater tumor-associated blood clone expansion at 3 weeks.

Time point described: peripheral blood 6 weeks after treatment start. Pretreatment and on-treatment samples were taken, numbering 1 to 8 per patient. The V gene's germline CDR1 is SGDLS and CDR2 YYNGEE. The V end was cut by 4 bases, the J end by 6 bases, with 14 bases between. The CDR3 runs 14 residues. With respect to this clone: The target antigen is unknown.

Profiling relied on immunoSEQ multiplex PCR, and the TCRdb table lists in-frame clones only, not all of them. Of approximately 40,000 clones listed, about 86% are singletons. The chain links TRBV9 to TRBJ2-1; D is possibly TRBD1 (5 bases). The sequences come from PBMCs, collected around atezolizumab (anti-PD-L1) treatment. This sequence originates from a man in his sixties with urothelial cancer. CDR3 nucleotides: TGTGCCAGCAGCTTCTTAACAGGTGCCAATGAGCAGTTCTTC. Amino acids: CASSFLTGANEQFF.